This T cell receptor (beta chain) was documented in a study of control samples from healthy donors and cancer patients. Trimming took off 10 bases at V and 0 bases at J, with 10 bases between the two ends. The CDR3 is 13 residues long. Germline-derived CDR1 and CDR2 are MNHEY and SVGAGI. Clones were read by immunoSEQ multiplex PCR, and TCRdb kept only the in-frame ones, dropping some. The table includes tens of thousands of clones, approximately 90% detected once. The specimen was PBMCs. V is TRBV6-5 and J is TRBJ1-5; weak D call: TRBD1 (5 bases). The TCR comes from a woman aged 40 to 49 with head and neck cancer. Written as DNA, the CDR3 is TGTGCCACTAGTAGGGGTAGCAATCAGCCCCAGCATTTT. This gives the protein CATSRGSNQPQHF.